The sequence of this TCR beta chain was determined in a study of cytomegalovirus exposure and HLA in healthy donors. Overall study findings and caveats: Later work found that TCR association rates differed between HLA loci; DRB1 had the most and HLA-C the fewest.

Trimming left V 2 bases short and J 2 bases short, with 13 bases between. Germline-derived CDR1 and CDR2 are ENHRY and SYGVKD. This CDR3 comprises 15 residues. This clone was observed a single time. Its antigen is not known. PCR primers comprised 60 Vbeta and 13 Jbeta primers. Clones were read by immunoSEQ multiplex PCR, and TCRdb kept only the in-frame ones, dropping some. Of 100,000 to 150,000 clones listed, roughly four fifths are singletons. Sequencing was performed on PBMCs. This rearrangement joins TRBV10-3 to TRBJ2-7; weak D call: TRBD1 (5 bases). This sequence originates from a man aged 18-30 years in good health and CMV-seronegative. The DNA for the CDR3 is TGTGCCATCAGTGAGGCCGGAACGGACACCTACGAGCAGTACTTC. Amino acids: CAISEAGTDTYEQYF.